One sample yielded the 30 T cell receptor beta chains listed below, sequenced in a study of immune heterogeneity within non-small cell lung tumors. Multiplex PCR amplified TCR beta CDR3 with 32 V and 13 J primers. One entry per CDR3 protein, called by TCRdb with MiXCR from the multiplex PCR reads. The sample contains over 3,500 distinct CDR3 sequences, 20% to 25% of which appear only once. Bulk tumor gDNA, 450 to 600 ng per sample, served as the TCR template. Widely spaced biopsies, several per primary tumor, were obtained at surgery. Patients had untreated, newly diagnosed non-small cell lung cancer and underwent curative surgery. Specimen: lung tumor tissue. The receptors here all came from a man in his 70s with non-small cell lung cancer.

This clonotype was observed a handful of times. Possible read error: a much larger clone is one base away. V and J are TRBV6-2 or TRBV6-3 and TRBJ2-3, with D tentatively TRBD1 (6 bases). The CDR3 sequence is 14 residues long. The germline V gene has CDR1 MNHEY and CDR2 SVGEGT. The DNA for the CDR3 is TGTACCAGCAGTGGACAGATACCCACAGATACGCAGTATTTT. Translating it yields CTSSGQIPTDTQYF.

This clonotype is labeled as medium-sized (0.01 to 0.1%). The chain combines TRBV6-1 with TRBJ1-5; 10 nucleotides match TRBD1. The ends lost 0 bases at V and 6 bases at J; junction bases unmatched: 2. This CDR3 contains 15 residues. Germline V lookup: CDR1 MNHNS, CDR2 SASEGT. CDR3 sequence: CASSEAGDRGQPQHF. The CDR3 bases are TGTGCCAGCAGTGAAGCCGGGGACAGGGGTCAGCCCCAGCATTTT.

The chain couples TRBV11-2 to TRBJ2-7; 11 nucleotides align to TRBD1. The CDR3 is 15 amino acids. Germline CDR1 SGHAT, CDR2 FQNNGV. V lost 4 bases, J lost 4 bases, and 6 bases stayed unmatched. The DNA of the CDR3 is TGTGCCAGCAGCTGGGACAGGGGGGGCCAGTACGAGCAGTACTTC. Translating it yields CASSWDRGGQYEQYF.

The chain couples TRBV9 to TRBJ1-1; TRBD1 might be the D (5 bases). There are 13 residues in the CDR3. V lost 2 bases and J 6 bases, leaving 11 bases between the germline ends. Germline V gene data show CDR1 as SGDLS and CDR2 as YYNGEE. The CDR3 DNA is TGTGCCAGCAGCGTTGGGGCGCACTCTGAAGCTTTCTTT. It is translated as CASSVGAHSEAFF.

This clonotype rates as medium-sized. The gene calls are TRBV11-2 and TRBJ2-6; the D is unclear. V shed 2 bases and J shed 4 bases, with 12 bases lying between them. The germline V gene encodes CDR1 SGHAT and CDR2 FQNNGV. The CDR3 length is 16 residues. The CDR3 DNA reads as TGTGCCAGCAGCTTAAATTTGGATTTGGGGGCCAACGTCCTGACTTTC. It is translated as CASSLNLDLGANVLTF.

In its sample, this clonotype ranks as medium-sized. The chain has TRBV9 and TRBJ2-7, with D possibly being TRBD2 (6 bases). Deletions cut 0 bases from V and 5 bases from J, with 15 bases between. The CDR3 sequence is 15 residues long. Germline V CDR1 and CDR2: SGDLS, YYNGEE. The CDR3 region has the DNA TGTGCCAGCAGCGTAGTTCCCGGGAGACGGGACGAGCAGTACTTC. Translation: CASSVVPGRRDEQYF. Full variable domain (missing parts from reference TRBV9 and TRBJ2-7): DSGVTQTPKHLITATGQRVTLRCSPRSGDLSVYWYQQSLDQGLQFLIQYYNGEERAKGNILERFSAQQFPDLHSELNLSSLELGDSALYFCASSVVPGRRDEQYFGPGTRLTVT.

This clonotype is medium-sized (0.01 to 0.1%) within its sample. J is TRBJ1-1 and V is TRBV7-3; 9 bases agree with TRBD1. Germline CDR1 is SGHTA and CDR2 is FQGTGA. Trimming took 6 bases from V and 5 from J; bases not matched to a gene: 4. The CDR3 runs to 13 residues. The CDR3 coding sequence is TGTGCCAGCAGTAGGGGACAGGGTACTGAAGCTTTCTTT. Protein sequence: CASSRGQGTEAFF.

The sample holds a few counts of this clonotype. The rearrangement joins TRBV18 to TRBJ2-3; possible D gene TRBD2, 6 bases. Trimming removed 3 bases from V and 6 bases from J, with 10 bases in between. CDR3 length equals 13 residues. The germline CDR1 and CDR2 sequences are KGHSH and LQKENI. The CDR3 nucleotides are TGTGCCAGCTCACCGTACCGGGGGGATACGCAGTATTTT. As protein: CASSPYRGDTQYF. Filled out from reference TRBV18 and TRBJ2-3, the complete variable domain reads NAGVMQNPRHLVRRRGQEARLRCSPMKGHSHVYWYRQLPEEGLKFMVYLQKENIIDESGMPKERFSAEFPKEGPSILRIQQVVRGDSAAYFCASSPYRGDTQYFGPGTRLTVL.

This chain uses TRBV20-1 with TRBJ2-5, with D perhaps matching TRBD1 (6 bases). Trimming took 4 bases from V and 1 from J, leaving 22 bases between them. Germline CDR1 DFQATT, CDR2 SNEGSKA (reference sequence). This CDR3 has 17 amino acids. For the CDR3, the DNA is TGCAGTGCTACAATTCAGGTTCCGGGACACCTCCAAGAGACCCAGTACTTC. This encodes CSATIQVPGHLQETQYF.

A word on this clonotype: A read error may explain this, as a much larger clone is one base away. The DNA for the CDR3 is TGTGCCAGCAACGGACAGGGGATAGGGTACCAAGAGACCCAGTACTTC. As protein: CASNGQGIGYQETQYF. The V gene is TRBV2, the J gene TRBJ2-5; 9 bases are a match to TRBD1. The CDR3 runs to 16 residues. Per germline, CDR1 SNHLY and CDR2 FYNNEI. V gave up 7 bases and J gave up 0 bases; unmatched junction bases: 9.

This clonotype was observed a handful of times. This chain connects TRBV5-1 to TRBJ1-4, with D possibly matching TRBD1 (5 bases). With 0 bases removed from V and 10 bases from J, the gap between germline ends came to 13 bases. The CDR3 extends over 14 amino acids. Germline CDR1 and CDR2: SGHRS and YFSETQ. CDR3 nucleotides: TGCGCCAGCAGCTTGGGTGAGGGAAGGGGAAAACTGTTTTTT. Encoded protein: CASSLGEGRGKLFF.

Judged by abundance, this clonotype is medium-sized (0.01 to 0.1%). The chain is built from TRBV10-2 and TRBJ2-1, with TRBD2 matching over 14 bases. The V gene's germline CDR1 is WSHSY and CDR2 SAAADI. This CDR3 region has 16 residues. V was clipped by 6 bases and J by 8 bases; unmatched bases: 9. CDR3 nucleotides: TGCGCCAGCAGAGCTACCCCGGGACTAGCGGGGGATGAGCAGTTCTTC. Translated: CASRATPGLAGDEQFF.

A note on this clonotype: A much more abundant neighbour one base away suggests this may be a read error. The CDR3 spells CAGSENLGNEQFF. The CDR3 coding sequence is TGCGCCGGCAGTGAGAATCTGGGGAATGAGCAGTTCTTC. V gene TRBV10-1 combines with J gene TRBJ2-1; no clear D. CDR3 size: 13 residues. Looked up from germline, CDR1 is WNHNN and CDR2 is SYGVQD (reference sequence).

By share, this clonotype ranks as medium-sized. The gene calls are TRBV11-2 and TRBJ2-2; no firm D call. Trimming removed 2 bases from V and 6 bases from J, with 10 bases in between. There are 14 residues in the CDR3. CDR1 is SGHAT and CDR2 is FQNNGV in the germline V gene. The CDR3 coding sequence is TGTGCCAGCAGCTTACCCTCCGCTGCCGGGGAGCTGTTTTTT. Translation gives CASSLPSAAGELFF. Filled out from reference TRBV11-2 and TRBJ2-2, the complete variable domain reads EAGVAQSPRYKIIEKRQSVAFWCNPISGHATLYWYQQILGQGPKLLIQFQNNGVVDDSQLPKDRFSAERLKGVDSTLKIQPAKLEDSAVYLCASSLPSAAGELFFGEGSRLTVL.

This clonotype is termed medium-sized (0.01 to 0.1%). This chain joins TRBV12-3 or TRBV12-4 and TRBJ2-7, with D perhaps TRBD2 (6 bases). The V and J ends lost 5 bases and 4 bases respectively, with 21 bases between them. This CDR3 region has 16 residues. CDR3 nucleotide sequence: TGTGCCAGCAGTGCCGACGGTGTCGGGGGTATTTACGAGCAGTACTTC. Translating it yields CASSADGVGGIYEQYF.

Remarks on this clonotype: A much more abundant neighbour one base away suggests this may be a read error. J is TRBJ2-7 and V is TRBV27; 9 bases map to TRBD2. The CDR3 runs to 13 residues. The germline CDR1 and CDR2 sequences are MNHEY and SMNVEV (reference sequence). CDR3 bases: TGTGCCAGCAGGCGGGGGGGCTGGAACGAGCATTACTTC. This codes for CASRRGGWNEHYF.

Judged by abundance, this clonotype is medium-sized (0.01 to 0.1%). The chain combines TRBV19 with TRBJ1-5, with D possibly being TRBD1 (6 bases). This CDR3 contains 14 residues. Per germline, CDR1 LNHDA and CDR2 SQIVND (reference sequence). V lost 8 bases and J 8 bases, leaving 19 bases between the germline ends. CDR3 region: CASALVGAAKPQHF. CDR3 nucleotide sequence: TGTGCCAGTGCCCTCGTGGGGGCAGCGAAGCCCCAGCATTTT.

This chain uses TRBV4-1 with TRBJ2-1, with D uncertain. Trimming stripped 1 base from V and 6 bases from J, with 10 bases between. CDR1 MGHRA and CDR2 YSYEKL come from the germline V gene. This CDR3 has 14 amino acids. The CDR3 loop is CASSQVGLGNEQFF. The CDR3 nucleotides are TGCGCCAGCAGCCAAGTCGGCCTGGGCAATGAGCAGTTCTTC.

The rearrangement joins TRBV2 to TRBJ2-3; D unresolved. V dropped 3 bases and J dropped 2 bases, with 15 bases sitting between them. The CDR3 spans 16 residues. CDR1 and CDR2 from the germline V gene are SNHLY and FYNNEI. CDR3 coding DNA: TGTGCCAGCAGTGATCCAGCCGAAGTACTCACAGATACGCAGTATTTT. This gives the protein CASSDPAEVLTDTQYF. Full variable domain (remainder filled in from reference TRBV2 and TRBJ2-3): EPEVTQTPSHQVTQMGQEVILRCVPISNHLYFYWYRQILGQKVEFLVSFYNNEISEKSEIFDDQFSVERPDGSNFTLKIRSTKLEDSAMYFCASSDPAEVLTDTQYFGPGTRLTVL.

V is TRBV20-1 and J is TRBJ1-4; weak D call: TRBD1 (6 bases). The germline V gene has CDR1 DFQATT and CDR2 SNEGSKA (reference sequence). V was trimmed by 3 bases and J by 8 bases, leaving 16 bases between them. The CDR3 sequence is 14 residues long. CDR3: CSASSGQRKEKLFF. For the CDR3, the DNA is TGCAGTGCTAGTTCCGGACAGAGGAAGGAAAAACTGTTTTTT.

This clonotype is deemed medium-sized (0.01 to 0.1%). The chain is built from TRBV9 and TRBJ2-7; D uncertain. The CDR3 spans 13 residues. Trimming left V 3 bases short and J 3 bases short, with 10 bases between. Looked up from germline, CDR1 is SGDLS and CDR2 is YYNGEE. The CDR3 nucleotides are TGTGCCAGCAGCGGCCCCCCCCGCTACGAGCAGTACTTC. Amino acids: CASSGPPRYEQYF.

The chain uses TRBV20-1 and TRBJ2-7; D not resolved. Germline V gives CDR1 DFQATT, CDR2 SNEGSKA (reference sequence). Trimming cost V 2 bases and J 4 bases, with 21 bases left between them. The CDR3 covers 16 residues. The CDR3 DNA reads TGCAGTGCTAGAAAGCACGTGCAGAGTTCTACGTACGAGCAGTACTTC. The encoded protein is CSARKHVQSSTYEQYF.

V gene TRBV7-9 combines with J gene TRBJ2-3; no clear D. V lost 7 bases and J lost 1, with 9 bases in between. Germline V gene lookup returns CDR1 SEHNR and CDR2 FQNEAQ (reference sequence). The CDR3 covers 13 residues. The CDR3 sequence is CASNSSGTDTQYF. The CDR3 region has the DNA TGTGCCAGCAACTCATCAGGCACAGATACGCAGTATTTT. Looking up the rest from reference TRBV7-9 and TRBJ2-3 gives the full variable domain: DTGVSQNPRHKITKRGQNVTFRCDPISEHNRLYWYRQTLGQGPEFLTYFQNEAQLEKSRLLSDRFSAERPKGSFSTLEIQRTEQGDSAMYLCASNSSGTDTQYFGPGTRLTVL.

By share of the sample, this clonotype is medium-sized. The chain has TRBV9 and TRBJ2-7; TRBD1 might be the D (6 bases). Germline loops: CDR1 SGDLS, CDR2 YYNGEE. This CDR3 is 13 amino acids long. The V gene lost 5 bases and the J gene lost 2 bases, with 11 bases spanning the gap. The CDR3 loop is CASSSGQTYEQYF. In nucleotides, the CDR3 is TGTGCCAGCAGTTCGGGACAAACCTACGAGCAGTACTTC.

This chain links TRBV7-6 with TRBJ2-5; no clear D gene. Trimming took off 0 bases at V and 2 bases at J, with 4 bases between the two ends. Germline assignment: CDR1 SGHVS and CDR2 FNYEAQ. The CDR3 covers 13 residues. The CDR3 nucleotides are TGTGCCAGCAGCTTAGCACATCAAGAGACCCAGTACTTC. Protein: CASSLAHQETQYF.

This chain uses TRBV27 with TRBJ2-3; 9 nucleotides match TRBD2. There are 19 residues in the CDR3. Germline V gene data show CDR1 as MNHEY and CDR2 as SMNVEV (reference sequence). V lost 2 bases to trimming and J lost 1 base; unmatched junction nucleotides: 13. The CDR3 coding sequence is TGTGCCAGCAGTTTACAGCCCGGGGTAGCGGGAGAAGGCACAGATACGCAGTATTTT. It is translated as CASSLQPGVAGEGTDTQYF.

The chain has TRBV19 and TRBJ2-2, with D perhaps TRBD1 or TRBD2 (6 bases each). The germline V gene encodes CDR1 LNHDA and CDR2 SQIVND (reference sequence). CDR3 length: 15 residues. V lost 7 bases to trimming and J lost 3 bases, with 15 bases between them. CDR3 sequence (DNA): TGTGCCAGTATTAACAGGGACTTCGACACCGGGGAGCTGTTTTTT. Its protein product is CASINRDFDTGELFF.

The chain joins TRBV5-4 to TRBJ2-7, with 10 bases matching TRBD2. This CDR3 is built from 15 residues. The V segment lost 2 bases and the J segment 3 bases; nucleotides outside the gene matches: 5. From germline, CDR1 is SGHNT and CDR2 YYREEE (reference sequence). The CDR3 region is CASSFGLAGDYEQYF. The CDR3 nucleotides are TGTGCCAGCAGCTTCGGGCTAGCGGGAGACTACGAGCAGTACTTC. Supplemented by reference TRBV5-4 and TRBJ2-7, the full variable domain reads ETGVTQSPTHLIKTRGQQVTLRCSSQSGHNTVSWYQQALGQGPQFIFQYYREEENGRGNFPPRFSGLQFPNYSSELNVNALELDDSALYLCASSFGLAGDYEQYFGPGTRLTVT.

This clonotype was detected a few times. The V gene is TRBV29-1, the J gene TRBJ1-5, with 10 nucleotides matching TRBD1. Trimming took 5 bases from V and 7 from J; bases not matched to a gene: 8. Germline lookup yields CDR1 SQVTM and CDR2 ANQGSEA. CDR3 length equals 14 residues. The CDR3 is CSVRTGTGVQPQHF. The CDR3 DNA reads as TGCAGCGTTCGGACCGGGACAGGGGTCCAGCCCCAGCATTTT.

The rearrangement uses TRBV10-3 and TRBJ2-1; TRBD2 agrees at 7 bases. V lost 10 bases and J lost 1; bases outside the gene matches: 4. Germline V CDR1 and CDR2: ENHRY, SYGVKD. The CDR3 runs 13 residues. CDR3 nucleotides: TGTGCCACCAGCGGGATTTCCTACAATGAGCAGTTCTTC. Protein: CATSGISYNEQFF.